The T cell receptor beta chain described here comes from a study of T cell responses to AZD1222 COVID-19 vaccine. The germline gives CDR1 SGDLS, CDR2 YYNGEE. CDR3 length: 15 amino acids. Trimming pared 0 bases from V and 1 base from J, leaving 10 bases between. This clone was observed a few times. Antigen: not known. Sequencing used immunoSEQ multiplex PCR; TCRdb keeps in-frame clones, though not all of them. The table shows 100,000 to 150,000 clones, with 75% to 90% occurring only once. Study-level results: Among the donors, most were white British and more were female, and clonal diversity was possibly underestimated.

The receptor was isolated from an adult in good health. This rearrangement joins TRBV9 to TRBJ1-1; the D gene is possibly TRBD1 (6 bases). Sequenced material: peripheral blood, taken on day 0 of AZD1222 vaccination. The CDR3 DNA sequence: TGTGCCAGCAGCGTAGAGGGCAGGGGGAACACTGAAGCTTTCTTT. Protein product: CASSVEGRGNTEAFF. The full variable domain, in which reference TRBV9 and TRBJ1-1 provide the parts outside the CDR3, is DSGVTQTPKHLITATGQRVTLRCSPRSGDLSVYWYQQSLDQGLQFLIQYYNGEERAKGNILERFSAQQFPDLHSELNLSSLELGDSALYFCASSVEGRGNTEAFFGQGTRLTVV.